This is a list of T cell receptor beta chains from one sample in a study of CD8 T cells in ankylosing spondylitis. Via MiXCR, TCRdb re-called the 5' RACE reads, giving one row per CDR3 protein. The sample records some 92,000 distinct CDR3 sequences, 27% being singletons. The source material was blood, either unsorted or a sorted T cell fraction (not recorded which). The receptors derive from a male donor with ankylosing spondylitis or in good health (not recorded which). Each CDR3 is given with its conserved first and last residue. D genes are given only for firm matches.

>TRBV3-1|TRBJ1-5|.
CASSQSGTQPQHF
>TRBV7-9|TRBJ2-3|.
CASSPQNWGSRTDTQYF
>TRBV7-3|TRBJ2-1|.
CASSETVAGYNEQFF
>TRBV2|TRBJ2-1|.
CASSESLENEQFF
>TRBV29-1|TRBJ2-7|TRBD1
CSVRGGTGAEQYF
>TRBV5-6|TRBJ2-1|.
CASSFATGLLKGQFF
>TRBV20-1|TRBJ2-4|.
CSARDRNGFEYF
>TRBV29-1|TRBJ2-3|.
CSALIQEKTSTDTQYF
>TRBV19|TRBJ2-2|.
CASSMGFTGELFF
>TRBV5-1|TRBJ2-3|TRBD1
CASSSRDRSTDTQYF
>TRBV7-9|TRBJ1-6|.
CASSLVGGRDSPLHF
>TRBV5-1|TRBJ2-1|TRBD2
CASSLELAGTTEQFF
>TRBV20-1|TRBJ2-1|TRBD2
CSADQRERSNEQFF
>TRBV4-2|TRBJ2-3|TRBD2
CASSQKGGLAGDRIDTQYF
>TRBV12-3/TRBV12-4|TRBJ2-3|.
CASSPLDTQYF
>TRBV20-1|TRBJ2-1|TRBD1
CSARDRGSSYNEQFF